This T cell receptor (beta chain) was captured by sequencing in a study of identical twins listed by TCRdb under 2016. Regarding the research as a whole: TCR alpha and beta repertoires from monozygotic twins, unrelated adults of various ages and cord blood were deep-sequenced to test whether fetal clonotypes persist. Replicate twin experiments were performed at different times using different library preparation protocols to rule out contamination. Paper-wide results and their limitations: Zero-insertion analyses could be partly confounded by invariant T cells such as MAIT and iNKT, though diverse VJ usage argued against such confounding for most clonotypes. Out-of-frame TCR alpha sequences shared between twins showed an excess of low generation-probability sequences compared with coincidental sharing between unrelated individuals. Because the same donors could not be followed over many years, the conclusions depended on cross-sectional statistical analysis. The excess sharing between twins in beta out-of-frame sequences was weaker because fewer shared sequences reduced the signal-to-noise ratio. Fewer insertions were carried by abundant cord blood beta clonotypes; a weaker similar trend was observed in young adult naive repertoires, while no such trend was observed in memory repertoires. Recombination models systematically underestimated out-of-frame TCR alpha sharing in monozygotic twins but agreed with sharing between unrelated individuals.

From V the trimming removes 0 bases and from J it removes 2 bases, while the gene matches leave 5 bases of the junction unaccounted for. The CDR3 starts with the cysteine, ends with the phenylalanine, and has 17 residues. Of the read, only the CDR3 DNA is kept; its 51 bases are in frame from base 1. Sequences LGHDT (CDR1) and YNNKEL (CDR2) are obtained from the germline V gene (reference sequence). Note on this clonotype: Its antigen remains undetermined. No much larger clonotype is one base removed from it; base qualities were not supplied.

Only healthy Caucasian donors were included. Receptor libraries were prepared by 5' RACE. Instrument used: Illumina HiSeq 2000. Template switching introduced a universal primer binding site; the final cDNA contained a unique molecular identifier, enabling accurate counting of TCR cDNA molecules. First-strand cDNA for TCR alpha and beta chains was synthesized from specific primers in the conserved constant-segment region. To control for contamination, every cDNA library was double barcoded, receiving both a SMART-Mk sample barcode and Illumina barcodes. TruSeq adapter sequences along with Illumina sample barcodes were introduced in two successive PCR steps. The TCR alpha and beta cDNA libraries were sequenced on the Illumina HiSeq platform using custom primers. From the authors' description of their analysis: MiGEC was used to process raw reads and extract unique molecular identifiers, and MiXCR was used to find CDR3 positions. Recombination models were inferred per individual with the repgenHMM and IGoR tools using an EM algorithm. Shared clonotypes were analyzed with the tcR package in R, and sharing was normalized by the product of cloneset sizes. To study raw recombination without the effects of thymic and clonal selection, out-of-frame nonproductive sequences were analyzed. TCRdb trimmed public reads at Q25 via fastp, called clones via MiXCR and kept in-frame beta chains. Rows are combined by CDR3 protein, so each entry shows the most common genes and DNA. Here the V and J calls rest on TCRdb's processing, not on the authors' analysis. The sample table shows approximately 1.8 million distinct CDR3 sequences, and under 35% are seen once. In total, the top ten clones hold about 0.27% of the sample.

The receptor comes from a newborn girl in good health. The rearrangement combines TRBV3-1 with TRBJ2-3, and 10 junction bases match TRBD2. The sequencing sample was made of cord blood. The DNA reads as follows: TGTGCCAGCAGCCAAGATTTCAGCGGGGGGGACACAGATACGCAGTATTTT. This codes for CASSQDFSGGDTDTQYF.